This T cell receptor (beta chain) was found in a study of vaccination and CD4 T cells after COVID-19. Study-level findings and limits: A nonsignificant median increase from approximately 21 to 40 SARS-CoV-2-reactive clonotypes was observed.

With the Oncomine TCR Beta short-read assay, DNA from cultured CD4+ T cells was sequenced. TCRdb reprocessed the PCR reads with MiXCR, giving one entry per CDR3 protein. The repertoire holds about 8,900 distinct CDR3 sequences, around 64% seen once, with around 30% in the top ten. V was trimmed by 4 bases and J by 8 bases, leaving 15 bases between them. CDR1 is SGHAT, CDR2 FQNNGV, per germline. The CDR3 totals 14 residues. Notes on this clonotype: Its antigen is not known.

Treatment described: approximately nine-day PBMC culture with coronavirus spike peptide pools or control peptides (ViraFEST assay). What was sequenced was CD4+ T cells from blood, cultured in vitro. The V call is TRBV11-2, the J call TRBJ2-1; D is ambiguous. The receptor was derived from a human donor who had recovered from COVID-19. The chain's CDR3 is CASSSLGGFHEQFF. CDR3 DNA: TGTGCCAGCAGCTCCCTTGGTGGGTTCCATGAGCAGTTCTTC.